The 4 T cell receptor beta chains below were found in one sample sequenced in a study of T cell repertoires in cytomegalovirus infection. TCRdb analysed the reads with MiXCR anew, one entry per CDR3 protein. This sample has about 490,000 distinct CDR3 sequences, with approximately 15% found just once. The specimen sequenced was CD8+ T cells from PBMCs. These receptors were obtained from a human donor in good health (CMV status not recorded). Some clones in this sample may be carry-over from other donors' samples.

The rearrangement joins TRBV20-1 to TRBJ1-1, with a weak D call TRBD1 (5 bases). The CDR3 runs 14 residues. The V end lost 0 bases, the J end lost 1 base, and 9 bases lay between the germline ends. Germline V gene lookup returns CDR1 DFQATT and CDR2 SNEGSKA (reference sequence). The CDR3 sequence is CSARDTQENTEAFF. The CDR3 region has the DNA TGCAGTGCTAGAGATACACAGGAGAACACTGAAGCTTTCTTT.

This clonotype has a count of ten or more. CDR3 nucleotides: TGTGCCAGCAGCCCTGCTAGCGGGGGTGGAAATGAGCAGTTCTTC. It encodes CASSPASGGGNEQFF. V is TRBV7-6 and J is TRBJ2-1; TRBD2 agrees at 10 bases. This CDR3 comprises 15 residues. Germline values: CDR1 SGHVS, CDR2 FNYEAQ. The junction had 8 bases not matched to a gene; V was cut back by 5 bases and J by 7 bases.

Only a few counts were recorded for this clonotype. J is TRBJ1-1 and V is TRBV5-1; D is undetermined. V was shortened by 4 bases and J by 7 bases, with 11 bases between the two germline ends. Germline CDR1 reads SGHRS; CDR2 reads YFSETQ. The CDR3 has 12 residues. CDR3 DNA sequence: TGCGCCAGCAGCGATCCCGTGGGTGAAGCTTTCTTT. Protein product: CASSDPVGEAFF.

This clonotype showed up many times. This chain joins TRBV27 and TRBJ2-1; 12 bases align to TRBD2. This CDR3 spans 20 amino acids. J gave up 0 bases and V 5 bases, and 14 bases lay outside the gene matches. Germline V gives CDR1 MNHEY, CDR2 SMNVEV (reference sequence). The CDR3 sequence is CASSTPLAGGPSRSYNEQFF. In DNA, the CDR3 is TGTGCCAGCAGTACCCCTCTAGCGGGAGGGCCTTCCCGCTCCTACAATGAGCAGTTCTTC.